The T cell receptor beta chain described here comes from a study of human T cells and chemical hapten exposure. As to time point: pre-sensitization, week 0. The treatment is: therapeutic diphenylcyclopropenone sensitization with weekly scalp DPC. The germline V gene has CDR1 SGDLS and CDR2 YYNGEE. V lost 4 bases, J lost 7 bases, and 14 bases lay in between. This CDR3 has 13 residues. TCRdb redid the calling of the RACE reads with MiXCR, one entry per CDR3 protein. Of fewer than 300,000 distinct CDR3 sequences listed, around 7.7% are singletons. The chain carries TRBV9 and TRBJ1-1; D ambiguous. The starting material was whole blood, obtained in connection with sensitization to the hapten diphenylcyclopropenone (DPC). This TCR was recovered from a man aged 18 to 29 with alopecia areata. Some clones in this sample may be carry-over from other donors' samples. Here the CDR3 reads CASSSITRNEAFF. The DNA of the CDR3 is TGTGCCAGCAGCTCAATAACGCGGAATGAAGCTTTCTTT.